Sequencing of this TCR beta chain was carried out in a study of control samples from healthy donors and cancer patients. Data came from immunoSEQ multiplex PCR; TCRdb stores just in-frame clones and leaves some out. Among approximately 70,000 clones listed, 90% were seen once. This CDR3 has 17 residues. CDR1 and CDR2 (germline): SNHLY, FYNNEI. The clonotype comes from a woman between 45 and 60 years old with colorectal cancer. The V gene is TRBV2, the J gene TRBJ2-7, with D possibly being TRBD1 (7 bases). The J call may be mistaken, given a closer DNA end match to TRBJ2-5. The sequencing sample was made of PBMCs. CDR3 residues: CASMGGGRQGLQETQYF. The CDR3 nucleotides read TGTGCCAGCATGGGGGGCGGACGACAGGGTCTCCAAGAGACCCAGTACTTC.